This T cell receptor beta chain was found in a study of T cell responses to AZD1222 COVID-19 vaccine. Generated by immunoSEQ multiplex PCR, the TCRdb table keeps only in-frame clones and is missing some. The data hold 150,000 to 200,000 clones, with about 93% observed a single time. The CDR3 extends over 13 amino acids. V lost 2 bases and J 7 bases, leaving 11 bases between the germline ends. Study-level points and caveats: Baseline seropositivity characterized only a handful of AZD1222 recipients.

Details on this clone: The antigen remains unidentified.

This clonotype was sampled from an adult who received the MenACWY meningococcal vaccine as a control. Sequencing was performed on peripheral blood, taken 28 days after the second dose of the MenACWY control vaccine. This chain connects TRBV12-3 or TRBV12-4 to TRBJ1-2, with a tentative D call TRBD1 (6 bases). CDR3 in amino acids: CASSLWGAAGYTF. The DNA of the CDR3 is TGTGCCAGCAGTTTATGGGGGGCAGCTGGCTACACCTTC.